This T cell receptor beta chain was captured by sequencing in a study of T cell responses to AZD1222 COVID-19 vaccine (dated by TCRdb to the early 2020s). As for the study more broadly: AZD1222 recipients whose second dose came at about 4 weeks and those whose second dose came at about 12 weeks were combined into one group, since spike-specific TCR depth and breadth did not differ between the two schedules. Trial participants were enrolled by age into 18-55, 56-69 and 70-plus year subgroups, with about 150, 28 and 57 TCR-sequenced participants respectively. A total of 233 trial participants underwent TCR sequencing, of whom about 200 had received two doses of AZD1222 and around 26 had received two doses of the MenACWY control vaccine.

Trimmed from V: 4 bases; trimmed from J: 7 bases; junction bases lacking a gene match: 5. The CDR3 has 15 amino acids, counting the end cysteine and phenylalanine. Only CDR3 DNA remains: 45 bases, in frame from the first base. Taken from the germline V gene (reference sequence), the CDR1 and CDR2 loops are SGHNT and YYREEE. About this clone itself: The specificity of this receptor is unknown. Per-nucleotide qualities are absent, and no much larger clonotype sits a single base away.

The time point label, read with the paper, signifies: baseline before first vaccination. The vaccinee samples were drawn from two UK trials, COV001 and COV002, one of which was a single-blind randomized controlled phase 2/3 trial testing AZD1222 (ChAdOx1 nCoV-19) in healthy adults. For TCRbeta chain sequencing, PBMC samples were collected from trial participants at day 0 and at day 28 after the second dose. The CDR3 regions of human TCRbeta chains were subjected to immunosequencing. The authors processed their data as follows. TCRs in the repertoires were matched against a reference library of SARS-CoV-2-specific TCRs that had been generated with the MIRA antigen-specificity platform. Breadth was defined as the fraction of unique TCRs that were SARS-CoV-2-associated. Depth was defined as the fraction of total T cells that were SARS-CoV-2-associated. Each spike-specific TCR was assigned to its reactive spike region and to a CD4 or CD8 class using the MIRA data. Log10-transformed breadth and depth values were compared by one-way ANOVA with Sidak's multiple comparisons tests. Held by TCRdb, this immuneACCESS table contains in-frame sequences only and omits some clones. Under half of the omission traces to an unresolved V gene where checked; the cause of the rest is unknown. That table is the source of V, J and clone size, and D and trimming were worked out from the DNA. Present in this sample are some 150,000 clones, roughly nine tenths of which were seen just once. About 3.7% of the sample is taken by the ten largest.

Results and caveats for the whole study, not just this receptor: Because no day 14 peak-response samples were available, repertoires were characterized only after the peak T cell response. Participants were mostly white British and included more females than males, and it was suggested by the authors that clonal diversity may have been underestimated. Spike-specific TCR breadth and depth rose significantly after two AZD1222 doses compared with day 0 and with MenACWY recipients. Nearly half of unique spike-specific TCRs reportedly recognized epitopes outside regions mutated in the B.1.351 and B.1.1.7 variants. The whole spike protein was spanned by vaccine-associated CD4 TCRs, and dominant responses were seen in regions 160-218 and 743-854. The 56-69-year group was small, and its depth increase did not reach significance, likely because of low power. Conclusions about previously exposed vaccinees were limited because only six AZD1222 recipients were SARS-CoV-2 seropositive at baseline.

The V and J genes are TRBV5-4 and TRBJ1-6; TRBD1 lines up with 10 middle nucleotides. The sample here was peripheral blood, taken on day 0 of AZD1222 vaccination. The sequence was obtained from an adult in good health. The DNA reads TGTGCCAGCAGCAAAAGGACAGGGGGGAATTCACCCCTCCACTTT. Its translation reads: CASSKRTGGNSPLHF.